This T cell receptor (beta chain) originates from a study of monozygotic twins with inflammatory bowel disease. General study points: Some repertoire variability may stem from patients' differing immunosuppressive treatments. Clonotypes shared with others were fewer in IBD patients than in healthy twins, especially with disease activity.

A template switching step added UMIs, each with a 6-nucleotide sample barcode. With the 5' RACE reads reprocessed, TCRdb shows one record per CDR3 protein and no DNA. This sample's clone table lists approximately 150,000 distinct CDR3 sequences. CDR3 size: 15 residues. From germline, CDR1 is DFQATT and CDR2 SNEGSKA (reference sequence). Turning to this clonotype: Its specificity is unknown.

V is TRBV20-1 and J is TRBJ2-3; the D call from TCRdb, TRBD2, cannot be confirmed without DNA. Material: blood. This sequence was found in a human donor with ulcerative colitis or Crohn's disease, or a healthy co-twin of an affected twin (not recorded which). The CDR3 region is CSASSGGASTDTQYF.